The 15 T cell receptor beta chains reported below all come from one sample, sequenced in a study of identical twins. TCRdb re-derived calls from the 5' RACE reads in MiXCR, one entry per CDR3 protein. The sample has about 240,000 distinct CDR3 sequences, 9.5% to 15% seen once. These same records also appear under a second study, on yellow fever vaccine responses in identical twins.

Sequencing input: memory (CD45RO+) T cells sorted from blood. These receptor sequences come from a young woman in good health.

The genes are TRBV10-3 and TRBJ2-4; unclear D gene. This CDR3 comprises 12 residues. V lost 3 bases and J lost 5, with 5 bases in between. In germline, CDR1 is ENHRY, CDR2 SYGVKD. The CDR3 reads CAISDWENIQYF. In DNA, the CDR3 is TGTGCCATCAGTGATTGGGAAAACATTCAGTACTTC.

Ten or more counts support this clonotype. The rearrangement joins TRBV6-4 to TRBJ2-1; 7 positions match TRBD2. The CDR3 has 14 residues. V dropped 3 bases and J dropped 1; count of bases not matched to a gene: 0. Germline V gives CDR1 MRHNA, CDR2 SNTAGT. The CDR3 DNA follows: TGTGCCAGCAGTGAGGGGGGGTCCTACAATGAGCAGTTCTTC. Protein: CASSEGGSYNEQFF.

The chain joins TRBV5-1 to TRBJ2-7, with D possibly being TRBD1 or TRBD2 (5 bases each). The CDR3 is 16 residues long. Between the trimmed V and J ends, which lost 0 bases and 5 bases, there was a span of 18 bases. The germline CDR1 and CDR2 sequences are SGHRS and YFSETQ. Here the CDR3 reads CASSLAPTGIGDEQYF. CDR3 in DNA: TGCGCCAGCAGCTTGGCCCCCACAGGTATCGGGGACGAGCAGTACTTC.

This clonotype was found a few times. CDR3 sequence reads: CASSHHLRLAENEQFF. CDR3 nucleotide sequence: TGTGCCAGCAGCCACCACCTCCGACTAGCGGAGAATGAGCAGTTCTTC. This chain joins TRBV3-1 and TRBJ2-1; TRBD2 matches 9 bases. Germline values: CDR1 LGHDT, CDR2 YNNKEL (reference sequence). V lost 3 bases, J lost 7 bases, and 10 bases stayed unmatched. The CDR3 loop spans 16 amino acids.

The CDR3 DNA is TGTGCCAGCAGCAGATCAAGACGGACTTTAGAAGTGAGCTCCTACAATGAGCAGTTCTTC. Amino acids: CASSRSRRTLEVSSYNEQFF. This chain connects TRBV21-1 to TRBJ2-1; the DNA was not used to check the table's D call, TRBD2. TRBV21-1 is recorded as a pseudogene. The CDR3 length is 20 residues.

This clonotype was observed at least ten times. This rearrangement joins TRBV7-9 to TRBJ1-2, with D possibly being TRBD1 (5 bases). Trimming left V 3 bases short and J 4 bases short, with 12 bases between. This CDR3 is built from 14 residues. Per germline, CDR1 SEHNR and CDR2 FQNEAQ (reference sequence). The CDR3 loop reads CASSFPGTGYGYTF. As DNA, the CDR3 is TGTGCCAGCAGCTTTCCGGGGACTGGCTATGGCTACACCTTC.

This chain connects TRBV24-1 to TRBJ1-5, with TRBD1 matching 10 bases. The CDR3 loop spans 16 amino acids. Germline assignment: CDR1 KGHDR and CDR2 SFDVKD. J lost 3 bases, V lost 3 bases, and 4 bases had no gene match. The CDR3 DNA reads TGTGCCACCAGTGATGGGGACAGGGGAAACAATCAGCCCCAGCATTTT. It specifies CATSDGDRGNNQPQHF.

V is TRBV6-1 and J is TRBJ2-5, with 10 bases that match TRBD1. CDR1 MNHNS and CDR2 SASEGT come from the germline V gene. With V trimmed by 6 bases and J by 3 bases, 7 bases remained unmatched. The CDR3 runs to 15 residues. CDR3 sequence (DNA): TGTGCCAGCAGGTCCACCGGGACAGGGGAAGAGACCCAGTACTTC. It encodes CASRSTGTGEETQYF.

Only a few counts were recorded for this clonotype. The gene calls are TRBV2 and TRBJ1-2; TRBD1 is a possible D gene (6 bases). Trimming removed 6 bases from V and 8 bases from J, with 16 bases in between. Germline-derived CDR1 and CDR2 are SNHLY and FYNNEI. The CDR3 runs 13 residues. CDR3 protein: CASSQSQGGGYTF. CDR3 bases: TGTGCCAGCAGCCAATCACAAGGGGGAGGCTACACCTTC.

The chain has TRBV12-3 or TRBV12-4 and TRBJ2-7; D may correspond to TRBD1 or TRBD2 (5 bases each). The CDR3 extends over 14 amino acids. The V end was cut by 5 bases, the J end by 1 base, with 12 bases between. The CDR3 DNA reads TGTGCCAGCAGTCCGGGGACGAAGTCCTACGAGCAGTACTTC. This codes for CASSPGTKSYEQYF.

The chain has TRBV24-1 and TRBJ2-5; TRBD1 or TRBD2 may be the D gene (5 bases each). There are 15 residues in the CDR3. V lost 0 bases, J lost 1 base, and 8 bases lay in between. Germline V gene lookup returns CDR1 KGHDR and CDR2 SFDVKD. The CDR3 nucleotides are TGTGCCACCAGTGATTTGCGAGGGGTCCAAGAGACCCAGTACTTC. Translated: CATSDLRGVQETQYF.

In its sample, this clonotype was seen a few times. CDR3 sequence reads: CASSQDTVSYGYTF. CDR3 DNA: TGCGCCAGCAGCCAAGATACAGTATCTTATGGCTACACCTTC. The V gene is TRBV4-3, the J gene TRBJ1-2; no reliable D call. V lost 0 bases and J 5 bases, leaving 10 bases between the germline ends. This CDR3 comprises 14 residues. Germline CDR1 LGHNA, CDR2 YSLEER.

This clonotype came up a few times. This chain uses TRBV20-1 with TRBJ2-5; the D gene is possibly TRBD1 (6 bases). Trimming left V 3 bases short and J 0 bases short, with 11 bases between. Per the germline V gene, CDR1 is DFQATT and CDR2 is SNEGSKA (reference sequence). CDR3 length: 14 residues. The CDR3 coding sequence is TGCAGTGCTAGCCCTACAGGGTACCAAGAGACCCAGTACTTC. Its translation: CSASPTGYQETQYF.

This clonotype was seen more than once but under ten times. The chain is built from TRBV20-1 and TRBJ2-1; 14 nucleotides match TRBD2. Unmatched junction bases numbered 11, after V lost 6 bases and J lost 4 bases. Germline assignment: CDR1 DFQATT and CDR2 SNEGSKA (reference sequence). The CDR3 sequence is 17 residues long. In DNA form, the CDR3 reads TGCAGTGCCGGACTAGCGGGGGGCTCCAGCCTATACAATGAGCAGTTCTTC. As protein: CSAGLAGGSSLYNEQFF.

This clonotype was detected only a few times. The chain has TRBV13 and TRBJ2-7; no firm D call. The CDR3 spans 13 residues. Germline V lookup: CDR1 PRHDT, CDR2 FYEKMQ (reference sequence). The ends were cut back, 5 bases at V and 3 bases at J, with 11 bases in the middle. The CDR3 reads CASSPRAYYEQYF. In DNA, the CDR3 is TGTGCCAGCAGCCCCCGGGCCTACTACGAGCAGTACTTC.